The T cell receptor (beta chain) described here comes from a study of tumor-infiltrating lymphocytes in primary liver carcinoma. Study background: Cases comprised patients with primary liver carcinoma who received surgical resection. Study conclusions and caveats: Tumor-adjacent and tumor-blood pairs shared a smaller degree of overlap than tumor region pairs. The study used bulk unsorted samples and so did not compare CD4+ and CD8+ repertoires.

TCR beta cDNA was made from approximately 500 ng total RNA with a constant-region primer. Each TCR beta library was derived from three nested multiplex PCR rounds that employed slightly modified ARM-PCR. Amplification in the first two PCR rounds was performed using TRBV1-TRBV30 forward primers and a C-beta reverse primer for roughly 9 cycles each. TCRdb reprocessed the multiplex PCR reads with MiXCR, giving one entry per CDR3 protein. This table has roughly 330,000 distinct CDR3 sequences, about 61% appearing once. Unsorted whole blood yielded blood RNA, and germline DNA was extracted as well. Patients were treatment-naive with chronic HBV infection. Looked up from germline, CDR1 is LGHNA and CDR2 is YSLEER. V lost 1 base and J lost 2, with 18 bases in between. The CDR3 has 17 residues. Comments on this clonotype: Its antigen is as yet unknown. A read error may be the cause here, since a much bigger clone is one base away.

The sequence derives from a man in his forties or fifties with primary liver carcinoma and hepatitis B virus infection. The sequenced material came from peripheral blood. The rearrangement links TRBV4-3 to TRBJ2-7; either TRBD1 or TRBD2 may supply D (5 bases each). CDR3 nucleotides: TGCGCCAGCAGCCAAGCCGGGTTTGGGGGATCGGCCTACGAGCAGTACTTC. It specifies CASSQAGFGGSAYEQYF.